The present entry profiles one T cell receptor (beta chain) with its context. This sample was included in a study of blood T cell repertoires in COVID-19. Study-wide context: PBMCs, B-cell-depleted T cells, or T cells were the source of the cDNA or gDNA that made up the material.

Authors' processing steps: Reference gene primer amplification gave nucleated cell count estimates. Clones were sequenced by immunoSEQ multiplex PCR, and TCRdb holds only the in-frame ones, with some missing. The V and J calls and clone size are taken from that table; D and trimming were inferred from the DNA. This sample carries fewer than 400,000 clones, 89% of them seen once, and the ten largest clones take approximately 5.5%. The ends were cut back, 8 bases at V and 6 bases at J, with 17 bases in the middle. The length of the CDR3 is 13 residues. From germline, CDR1 is MNHEY and CDR2 SMNVEV (reference sequence).

Sequences were obtained from PBMCs or T cells enriched from blood (not recorded which). The TCR originated in a man in his 60s who had recovered from COVID-19. This chain uses TRBV27 with TRBJ2-7; possible D gene TRBD1, 5 bases. For the CDR3, the DNA is TGTGCCAGCGGGGCTGGACCCTGGCCCGAGCAGTACTTC. It is translated as CASGAGPWPEQYF.